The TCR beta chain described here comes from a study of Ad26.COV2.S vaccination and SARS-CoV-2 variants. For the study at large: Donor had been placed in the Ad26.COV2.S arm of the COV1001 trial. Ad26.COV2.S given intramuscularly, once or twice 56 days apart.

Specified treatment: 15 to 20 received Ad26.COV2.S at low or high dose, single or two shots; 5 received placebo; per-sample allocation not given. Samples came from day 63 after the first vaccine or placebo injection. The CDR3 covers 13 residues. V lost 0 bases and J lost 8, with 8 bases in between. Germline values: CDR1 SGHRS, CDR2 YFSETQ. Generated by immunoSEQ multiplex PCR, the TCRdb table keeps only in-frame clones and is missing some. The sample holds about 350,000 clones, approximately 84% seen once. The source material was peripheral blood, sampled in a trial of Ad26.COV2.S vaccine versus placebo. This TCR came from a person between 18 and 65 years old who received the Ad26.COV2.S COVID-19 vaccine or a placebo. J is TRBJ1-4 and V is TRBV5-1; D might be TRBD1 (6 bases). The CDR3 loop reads CASSLAGGEKLFF. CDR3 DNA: TGCGCCAGCAGCTTGGCCGGGGGCGAAAAACTGTTTTTT.